This is a list of T cell receptor beta chains from one sample in a study of blood T cell repertoires in COVID-19. Repertoires were generated with immunoSEQ multiplex PCR, while TCRdb's copy carries only in-frame clones and drops some. Of about 130,000 clones listed, about 72% were seen once; the top ten hold approximately 2%. The material sequenced was peripheral blood. The receptors were sampled from a woman aged 70 to 79 with acute or convalescent COVID-19. CDR3s include the opening cysteine and the closing phenylalanine or tryptophan. A D gene is named only where the DNA matches it firmly. The size field is filled for only some rows; it gives once, few, many or a size class.

clone size	V gene	D gene	J gene	CDR3 protein	CDR3 DNA
few	TRBV6-1	TRBD1	TRBJ2-7	CASSEVDRDPYEQYF	TGTGCCAGCAGTGAAGTGGACAGGGACCCCTACGAGCAGTACTTC
-	TRBV7-9	-	TRBJ2-5	CASSLDGQETQYF	TGTGCCAGCAGCTTAGACGGCCAAGAGACCCAGTACTTC
-	TRBV11-2	TRBD1	TRBJ1-2	CASSLALTGGYGYTF	TGTGCCAGCAGCTTAGCCCTGACAGGGGGCTATGGCTACACCTTC
-	TRBV7-2	-	TRBJ2-5	CASSSTRGQETQYF	TGTGCCAGCAGCTCTACCCGCGGACAAGAGACCCAGTACTTC
few	TRBV2	TRBD2	TRBJ2-7	CASSEAGLDHEQYF	TGTGCCAGCAGTGAGGCGGGACTAGACCACGAGCAGTACTTC
-	TRBV10-3	TRBD1	TRBJ1-3	CATQDRGSLGNTIYF	TGTGCCACCCAGGACAGGGGCTCCCTCGGAAACACCATATATTTT
few	TRBV7-9	TRBD1	TRBJ2-2	CASSGRDRGLTGELFF	TGTGCCAGCAGCGGCCGGGACAGGGGGCTCACCGGGGAGCTGTTTTTT
once	TRBV6-6	-	TRBJ1-5	CASTLGQDQPQHF	TGTGCCAGCACCTTGGGACAAGATCAGCCCCAGCATTTT
-	TRBV7-2	-	TRBJ2-5	CASSSPGGQETQYF	TGTGCCAGCAGCTCGCCCGGGGGCCAAGAGACCCAGTACTTC
-	TRBV5-1	-	TRBJ1-2	CASSLVPGMNYGYTF	TGCGCCAGCAGCTTGGTTCCAGGGATGAACTATGGCTACACCTTC
once	TRBV27	TRBD1	TRBJ2-7	CASSLSKGAYEQYF	TGTGCCAGCAGTTTATCGAAGGGGGCTTACGAGCAGTACTTC
-	TRBV7-2	-	TRBJ2-7	CASSYPGYSYEQYF	TGTGCCAGCAGCTATCCGGGTTACTCCTACGAGCAGTACTTC
-	TRBV5-1	TRBD1	TRBJ1-3	CASSLGQGTGNTIYF	TGCGCCAGCAGCTTGGGACAGGGAACTGGAAACACCATATATTTT
-	TRBV27	-	TRBJ2-6	CASSLWTNPSGANVLTF	TGTGCCAGCAGTTTATGGACAAATCCCTCTGGGGCCAACGTCCTGACTTTC
-	TRBV7-2	-	TRBJ1-2	CASSPGGAAMGLAKGYTF	TGTGCCAGCAGCCCGGGAGGGGCAGCTATGGGGTTAGCGAAAGGCTACACCTTC
-	TRBV2	TRBD2	TRBJ2-5	CASSGTSGIGETQYF	TGTGCCAGCAGTGGGACTAGCGGGATTGGGGAGACCCAGTACTTC
-	TRBV7-9	-	TRBJ2-3	CASSPGTSTSSDTQYF	TGTGCCAGCAGCCCGGGGACGTCGACTAGTTCAGATACGCAGTATTTT
-	TRBV6-5	TRBD1	TRBJ1-6	CASSIQGNNSPLHF	TGTGCCAGCAGTATACAGGGGAATAATTCACCCCTCCACTTT
-	TRBV5-1	-	TRBJ2-2	CASSLPGAGELFF	TGCGCCAGCAGCTTGCCGGGGGCCGGGGAGCTGTTTTTT
-	TRBV11-2	-	TRBJ2-7	CASSLDPGSYEQYF	TGTGCCAGCAGCTTAGATCCAGGCTCCTACGAGCAGTACTTC
once	TRBV9	TRBD1	TRBJ1-4	CASSTGGTEGEKLFF	TGTGCCAGCAGCACAGGCGGGACAGAAGGTGAAAAACTGTTTTTT
-	TRBV29-1	TRBD1	TRBJ1-2	CSARLGQGKGYTF	TGCAGCGCTCGACTCGGACAGGGTAAAGGCTACACCTTC
-	TRBV3-1/TRBV3-2	TRBD1	TRBJ1-2	CASSQAMGQGIYGYTF	TGTGCCAGCAGCCAAGCGATGGGACAGGGGATCTATGGCTACACCTTC
-	TRBV9	TRBD1	TRBJ2-2	CASSPQQGAAGELFF	TGTGCCAGCAGCCCACAACAGGGGGCCGCCGGGGAGCTGTTTTTT
-	TRBV5-1	-	TRBJ1-2	CASSPVTANYGYTF	TGCGCCAGCAGCCCCGTTACAGCTAACTATGGCTACACCTTC
-	TRBV10-3	TRBD1	TRBJ1-5	CAISSGTGSNQPQHF	TGTGCCATCAGCTCCGGGACAGGGAGCAATCAGCCCCAGCATTTT
-	TRBV11-3	-	TRBJ2-7	CASSLGLTYEQYF	TGTGCCAGCAGCTTAGGTCTAACCTACGAGCAGTACTTC
-	TRBV5-6	-	TRBJ1-2	CASSRSYGYTF	TGTGCCAGCAGCCGTTCCTATGGCTACACCTTC
-	TRBV7-9	TRBD1	TRBJ1-5	CASRDREDQPQHF	TGTGCCAGCCGGGACAGGGAAGATCAGCCCCAGCATTTT
-	TRBV9	TRBD2	TRBJ2-1	CASSVDARAGQANNEQFF	TGTGCCAGCAGCGTAGACGCTCGAGCGGGGCAGGCTAACAATGAGCAGTTCTTC
-	TRBV30	TRBD1	TRBJ2-3	CAWGTGGSTDTQYF	TGTGCCTGGGGTACAGGGGGAAGCACAGATACGCAGTATTTT
-	TRBV7-9	-	TRBJ1-6	CASSSGEGALHF	TGTGCCAGCAGCTCAGGGGAAGGGGCCCTCCACTTT
once	TRBV7-2	-	TRBJ2-7	CASSLALGRYEQYF	TGTGCCAGCAGCTTAGCGCTCGGCAGGTACGAGCAGTACTTC
-	TRBV3-1/TRBV3-2	-	TRBJ1-1	CASSQGAGEAFF	TGTGCCAGCAGCCAAGGGGCGGGAGAAGCTTTCTTT
-	TRBV6-5	-	TRBJ2-5	CASSRNVGETQYF	TGTGCCAGTTCTAGGAACGTCGGGGAGACCCAGTACTTC
-	TRBV27	-	TRBJ2-3	CAPAASCTDTQYF	TGTGCTCCTGCGGCGAGCTGCACAGATACGCAGTATTTT
-	TRBV5-6	TRBD1	TRBJ2-7	CASSFTGAEGEQYF	TGTGCCAGCAGCTTTACAGGGGCCGAGGGGGAGCAGTACTTC
-	TRBV7-2	-	TRBJ2-2	CASSVQANTGELFF	TGTGCCAGCAGCGTTCAGGCGAACACCGGGGAGCTGTTTTTT
-	TRBV27	-	TRBJ2-7	CASRWASSSYEQYF	TGTGCCAGCAGATGGGCCTCGAGCTCCTACGAGCAGTACTTC
-	TRBV3-1/TRBV3-2	-	TRBJ2-2	CASSQDGGVGGELFF	TGTGCCAGCAGCCAAGACGGCGGGGTGGGCGGGGAGCTGTTTTTT
-	TRBV19	TRBD2	TRBJ2-1	CASRRIGGGFYNEQFF	TGTGCCAGTAGGCGGATCGGGGGGGGTTTTTACAATGAGCAGTTCTTC
-	TRBV30	TRBD1	TRBJ2-7	CAWSPGTATYEQYF	TGTGCCTGGAGTCCCGGGACAGCAACCTACGAGCAGTACTTC
-	TRBV13	TRBD2	TRBJ2-1	CASSLVSGLAGVEQFF	TGTGCCAGCAGCTTAGTCTCGGGACTAGCGGGAGTTGAGCAGTTCTTC
-	TRBV2	-	TRBJ2-5	CASSQSGVQETQYF	TGTGCCAGCAGTCAATCAGGGGTACAAGAGACCCAGTACTTC
-	TRBV19	-	TRBJ1-3	CASSPTAGNTIYF	TGTGCCAGTAGTCCGACAGCTGGAAACACCATATATTTT
-	TRBV5-1	-	TRBJ2-3	CASSLVGGRRTDTQYF	TGCGCCAGCAGCCTGGTCGGGGGGCGACGCACAGATACGCAGTATTTT
once	TRBV6-2/TRBV6-3	TRBD1	TRBJ1-2	CASGRDRGTQAGYTF	TGTGCCAGCGGCCGGGACAGGGGGACGCAGGCTGGCTACACCTTC
-	TRBV27	-	TRBJ2-1	CASSPTGNYNEQFF	TGTGCCAGCAGCCCCACGGGGAATTACAATGAGCAGTTCTTC
-	TRBV13	-	TRBJ1-3	CASSQPSPGNTIYF	TGTGCCAGCAGCCAACCCAGTCCCGGAAACACCATATATTTT
-	TRBV18	-	TRBJ2-7	CASSPDWSSYEQYF	TGTGCCAGCTCCCCGGACTGGAGCTCCTACGAGCAGTACTTC
few	TRBV5-1	TRBD2	TRBJ2-2	CASSRDGGRTGELFF	TGCGCCAGCAGCCGGGACGGGGGGAGGACCGGGGAGCTGTTTTTT
few	TRBV5-1	-	TRBJ2-7	CASSLPGAGEQYF	TGCGCCAGCAGCTTGCCAGGGGCCGGCGAGCAGTACTTC
-	TRBV11-2	-	TRBJ2-5	CASSLRLGDQETQYF	TGTGCCAGCAGCCTTCGACTGGGAGACCAAGAGACCCAGTACTTC
-	TRBV13	TRBD2	TRBJ2-5	CASSSRTSGGEETQYF	TGTGCCAGCAGCTCCCGGACTAGCGGGGGGGAAGAGACCCAGTACTTC
-	TRBV6-5	TRBD1	TRBJ2-3	CASRTGNTDTQYF	TGTGCCAGCAGGACAGGGAACACAGATACGCAGTATTTT
-	TRBV5-4	TRBD2	TRBJ2-2	CASSLTSGRALTGELFF	TGTGCCAGCAGCTTGACTAGCGGGAGGGCCCTAACCGGGGAGCTGTTTTTT
-	TRBV4-2	TRBD1	TRBJ2-7	CASSPEQGGSSYEQYF	TGTGCCAGCAGCCCAGAACAGGGGGGAAGCTCCTACGAGCAGTACTTC
-	TRBV6-6	TRBD1	TRBJ1-2	CASSYSTNRGAHGYTF	TGTGCCAGCAGTTACTCGACAAACAGGGGGGCTCACGGCTACACCTTC
-	TRBV7-8	TRBD1	TRBJ2-2	CASSPTGANGELFF	TGTGCCAGCAGCCCGACAGGGGCGAACGGGGAGCTGTTTTTT